The sequence of this TCR beta chain was determined in a study of cytomegalovirus exposure and HLA in healthy donors. Findings and limits, study-wide: Most TCR sequences showed up rarely, but some public TCRs showed up in many donors.

Primers for the PCR totalled 60 Vbeta and 13 Jbeta. The assay was immunoSEQ multiplex PCR, and TCRdb's table has in-frame clones only and misses some. This table has 100,000 to 130,000 clones, around 72% appearing once. Points on this clone: Its matching antigen is unknown.

V shed 4 bases, J shed 3 bases, and the junction held 1 base outside the gene matches. This CDR3 spans 13 amino acids. The germline gives CDR1 SGHTA, CDR2 FQGTGA. This TCR was sampled from a woman in her thirties or forties in good health and CMV-seropositive. The material sequenced was PBMCs. The chain has TRBV7-3 and TRBJ2-5; TRBD1 matches 8 bases. This CDR3 reads CASSSDREETQYF. The CDR3 bases are TGTGCCAGCAGCTCGGACAGGGAAGAGACCCAGTACTTC.